The 17 T cell receptor beta chains reported below all come from one sample, sequenced in a study of T cell changes during pregnancy in multiple sclerosis. Measured with immunoSEQ multiplex PCR; TCRdb has only the in-frame clones, and not every one. The data hold approximately 61,000 clones, with more than 75% observed a single time. Here the sequenced sample was peripheral blood, taken in the first trimester of pregnancy. These receptors originate from a female donor in good health, enrolled as a control in a pregnancy study.

The rearrangement uses TRBV2 and TRBJ2-5, with D possibly being TRBD2 (6 bases). CDR1 is SNHLY, CDR2 FYNNEI, per germline. V lost 7 bases and J lost 5, with 14 bases in between. This CDR3 comprises 13 residues. The chain's CDR3 is CASKLAISETQYF. The CDR3 bases are TGTGCCAGCAAGCTAGCGATATCGGAGACCCAGTACTTC.

The V and J genes are TRBV7-6 and TRBJ1-3; 8 nucleotides agree with TRBD1. The CDR3 extends over 15 amino acids. Germline trimming cut 4 bases from V and 4 bases from J; bases unmatched to any gene: 6. Germline V gene sequence: CDR1 SGHVS, CDR2 FNYEAQ. CDR3 loop: CASSSLQGAGNTIYF. The CDR3 nucleotides read TGTGCCAGCAGCTCCCTTCAGGGGGCAGGAAACACCATATATTTT.

The chain couples TRBV2 to TRBJ2-5, with 7 bases lining up with TRBD2. V lost 4 bases and J lost 5; bases outside the gene matches: 10. The length of the CDR3 is 15 residues. Germline V CDR1 and CDR2: SNHLY, FYNNEI. For the CDR3, the DNA is TGTGCCAGCAGTGGAGGCCTAGCGGCCCTGGAGACCCAGTACTTC. Its translation: CASSGGLAALETQYF.

The chain has TRBV7-2 and TRBJ1-5; perhaps TRBD1 as D (5 bases). The V and J ends lost 3 bases and 6 bases respectively, with 9 bases between them. CDR3 length equals 13 residues. The germline CDR1 and CDR2 sequences are SGHTA and FQGNSA. The DNA of the CDR3 is TGTGCCAGCAGCTTGGACAAGGGTCAGCCCCAGCATTTT. Translation: CASSLDKGQPQHF.

The J gene is TRBJ2-5, the V gene TRBV11-2; 7 positions agree with TRBD1. J lost 5 bases, V lost 5 bases, and 17 bases had no gene match. The CDR3 is 17 amino acids. The V gene's germline CDR1 is SGHAT and CDR2 FQNNGV. DNA of the CDR3: TGTGCCAGCAGCCGGTCAAGGCAGGGGGTCGGTGGGGAGACCCAGTACTTC. Translation gives CASSRSRQGVGGETQYF.

V usage is TRBV6-5 and J usage is TRBJ1-2; 7 nucleotides line up with TRBD1. Germline values: CDR1 MNHEY, CDR2 SVGAGI. The CDR3 totals 14 residues. Trimming cost V 5 bases and J 8 bases; bases outside gene matches: 11. The CDR3 DNA is TGTGCCAGCAGTAAAAGGGACAGCCTGAGGGGCTACACCTTC. It is translated as CASSKRDSLRGYTF.

This chain links TRBV6-6 with TRBJ1-5; 9 nucleotides align to TRBD1. The CDR3 is 13 residues long. The germline V gene has CDR1 MNHNY and CDR2 SVGAGI (reference sequence). After removal of 5 bases from V and 6 bases from J, the junction contained 2 bases not matched to a gene. CDR3 bases: TGTGCCAGCAGTACAGGGGGCTCTCAGCCCCAGCATTTT. Translating it yields CASSTGGSQPQHF.

The V call is TRBV5-5, the J call TRBJ1-3; D not resolved. Between the trimmed V and J ends, which lost 4 bases and 0 bases, there was a span of 17 bases. The CDR3 is made up of 17 amino acids. The germline V gene has CDR1 SGHKS and CDR2 YYEKEE (reference sequence). CDR3 amino acids: CASSLLDYRGSGNTIYF. In DNA, the CDR3 is TGTGCCAGCAGCCTACTAGACTACCGTGGCTCTGGAAACACCATATATTTT.

This chain links TRBV4-3 with TRBJ2-7; the match to TRBD1 covers 7 bases. The CDR3 length is 15 residues. Germline lookup yields CDR1 LGHNA and CDR2 YSLEER. The V gene end was trimmed by 5 bases and the J gene end by 0 bases; junction bases not matched to a gene: 7. DNA for the CDR3: TGCGCCAGCAGCTATTACAGGGGCTTCTCCTACGAGCAGTACTTC. Protein sequence: CASSYYRGFSYEQYF.

The chain joins TRBV6-6 to TRBJ1-1; D unresolved. The V gene's germline CDR1 is MNHNY and CDR2 SVGAGI (reference sequence). The CDR3 sequence is 15 residues long. V lost 7 bases, J lost 0 bases, and 15 bases lay in between. CDR3 DNA sequence: TGTGCCAGCACCGCGGGGAAAGATTTGAACACTGAAGCTTTCTTT. Amino acid sequence: CASTAGKDLNTEAFF.

The CDR3 DNA sequence: TGTGCCAGCAGCCAAGAGGGGACAATCGTCTGGCAAGAGACCCAGTACTTC. Translating it yields CASSQEGTIVWQETQYF. The chain couples TRBV14 to TRBJ2-5, with a weak D call TRBD1 (6 bases). Trimming shortened V by 0 bases and J by 2 bases, and 16 bases separated the two germline ends. The CDR3 covers 17 residues. Germline CDR1 and CDR2: SGHDN and FVKESK.

J is TRBJ1-1 and V is TRBV6-1, with D maybe TRBD1 (5 bases). This CDR3 region has 14 residues. Deletions cut 3 bases from V and 7 bases from J, with 15 bases between. Germline V lookup: CDR1 MNHNS, CDR2 SASEGT. CDR3 sequence (DNA): TGTGCCAGCAGTGAGGGTAATAGGAGGGGTGAAGCTTTCTTT. It translates to CASSEGNRRGEAFF.

V and J are TRBV2 and TRBJ2-1; a possible D gene is TRBD1 (6 bases). CDR3 length equals 16 residues. CDR1 SNHLY and CDR2 FYNNEI come from the germline V gene. The V gene lost 6 bases and the J gene lost 1 base, with 16 bases spanning the gap. For the CDR3, the DNA is TGTGCCAGCAGCGACCGGACAGCTCCATCCTACAATGAGCAGTTCTTC. It translates to CASSDRTAPSYNEQFF.

This clone was seen only once. The genes are TRBV11-3 and TRBJ2-6; 11 nucleotides match TRBD1. This CDR3 contains 18 residues. Trimming removed 2 bases from V and 0 bases from J; junction bases left unmatched: 3. Germline values: CDR1 SGHNT, CDR2 YENEEA. The CDR3 coding sequence is TGTGCCAGCAGCTTATTAGGGACAGGGGGCTCTGGGGCCAACGTCCTGACTTTC. Translating gives CASSLLGTGGSGANVLTF. Filled out from reference TRBV11-3 and TRBJ2-6, the complete variable domain reads EAGVVQSPRYKIIEKKQPVAFWCNPISGHNTLYWYLQNLGQGPELLIRYENEEAVDDSQLPKDRFSAERLKGVDSTLKIQPAELGDSAVYLCASSLLGTGGSGANVLTFGAGSRLTVL.

The chain employs TRBV7-9 and TRBJ2-1; the D gene is possibly TRBD2 (6 bases). Germline CDR1 SEHNR, CDR2 FQNEAQ (reference sequence). Trimming left V 10 bases short and J 7 bases short, with 23 bases between. The CDR3 runs 15 residues. The CDR3 nucleotides read TGTGCCACCCAAACCGGGACTCCAATCCGAAATGAGCAGTTCTTC. Encoded protein: CATQTGTPIRNEQFF. The complete variable domain, with remaining parts taken from reference TRBV7-9 and TRBJ2-1, reads DTGVSQNPRHKITKRGQNVTFRCDPISEHNRLYWYRQTLGQGPEFLTYFQNEAQLEKSRLLSDRFSAERPKGSFSTLEIQRTEQGDSAMYLCATQTGTPIRNEQFFGPGTRLTVL.

This rearrangement joins TRBV9 to TRBJ1-3; 7 bases map to TRBD1. In germline, CDR1 is SGDLS, CDR2 YYNGEE. The CDR3 consists of 17 residues. J was trimmed by 3 bases and V by 0 bases; bases with no gene match: 9. The CDR3 coding sequence is TGTGCCAGCAGCGTAGCTCCGGGACAGACTTATGGAAACACCATATATTTT. It is translated as CASSVAPGQTYGNTIYF. Combining the CDR3 with reference TRBV9 and TRBJ1-3 gives the whole variable domain DSGVTQTPKHLITATGQRVTLRCSPRSGDLSVYWYQQSLDQGLQFLIQYYNGEERAKGNILERFSAQQFPDLHSELNLSSLELGDSALYFCASSVAPGQTYGNTIYFGEGSWLTVV.

The table lists this clone with a count of one. The J gene is TRBJ1-2, the V gene TRBV4-1, with D possibly TRBD1 on 5 matching bases. The V and J ends lost 2 bases and 5 bases respectively, with 9 bases between them. CDR3 length equals 13 residues. Germline V lookup: CDR1 MGHRA, CDR2 YSYEKL. CDR3 DNA sequence: TGCGCCAGCAGCCAACAGGGTGGGTATGGCTACACCTTC. Translating gives CASSQQGGYGYTF.